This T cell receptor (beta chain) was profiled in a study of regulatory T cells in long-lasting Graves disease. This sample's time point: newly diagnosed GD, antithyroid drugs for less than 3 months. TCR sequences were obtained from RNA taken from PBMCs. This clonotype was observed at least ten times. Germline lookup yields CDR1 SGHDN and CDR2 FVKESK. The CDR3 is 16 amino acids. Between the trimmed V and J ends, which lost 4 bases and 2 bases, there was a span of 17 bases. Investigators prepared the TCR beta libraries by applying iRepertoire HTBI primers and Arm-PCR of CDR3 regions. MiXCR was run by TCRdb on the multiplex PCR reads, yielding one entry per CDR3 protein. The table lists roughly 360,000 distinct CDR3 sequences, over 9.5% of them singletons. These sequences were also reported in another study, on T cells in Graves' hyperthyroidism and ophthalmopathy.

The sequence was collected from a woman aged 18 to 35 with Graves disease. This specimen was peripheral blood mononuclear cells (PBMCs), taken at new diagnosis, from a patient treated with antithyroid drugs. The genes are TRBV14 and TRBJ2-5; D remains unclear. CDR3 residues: CASSPGPSAEQETQYF. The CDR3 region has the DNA TGTGCCAGCAGCCCAGGCCCGTCGGCGGAACAAGAGACCCAGTACTTC. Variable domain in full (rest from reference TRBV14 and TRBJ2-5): EAGVTQFPSHSVIEKGQTVTLRCDPISGHDNLYWYRRVMGKEIKFLLHFVKESKQDESGMPNNRFLAERTGGTYSTLKVQPAELEDSGVYFCASSPGPSAEQETQYFGPGTRLLVL.